What follows is one T cell receptor beta chain and its context. There is no known antigen for this receptor. The sample holds no much larger clone one base away, and base qualities are not on file. The cohort comprised 666 healthy bone marrow donors. At the time of sampling, all cohort members were nominally healthy, though unrecorded immune exposures were likely present. The donor was CMV seronegative and was included in the group of about 400 seronegative cohort members. Each donor provided a peripheral blood sample, and peripheral blood mononuclear cells were used for TCR beta sequencing. The Qiagen DNeasy Blood Extraction Kit was used to extract genomic DNA from the blood cell samples. These data belong to a study of cytomegalovirus exposure and HLA in healthy donors (TCRdb year 2017). In the study overall: An earlier analysis of fewer than 750 of the donors reported 250 to 300 Gb of sequence data and 117 million unique TCR beta sequences obtained from 150 million to 200 million T cells. An early release covering roughly 640 HLA-typed donors comprised approximately 290 gigabases of sequencing data and some 79 million unique TCR sequences. Among the roughly 400 genotyped donors, approximately 76% belonged to the genetic ancestry cluster associated with self-reported Caucasian donors. The study aimed to test whether cataloging public T cell receptors could reveal signatures of past pathogen exposure. Using immunosequencing, the study profiled T cell repertoires from 666 subjects and related those repertoires to cytomegalovirus serostatus. In addition to the first cohort of roughly 700 subjects, a separate validation cohort of about 120 different subjects was used. High-throughput TCR immunosequencing, statistical association of individual TCRs with disease status, and machine learning were combined to predict cytomegalovirus infection status. A later analysis re-examined previously published TCR beta repertoires from just over 650 donors and added high-resolution HLA genotyping to investigate patterns of TCR occurrence. The later analysis used no new phenotypic data to find candidate immune exposures, relying instead on TCR beta sequences and their occurrence across donors. To decide whether each TCR beta V gene segment behaved as functional or pseudogenic, an earlier analysis of fewer than 750 of the donors relied on high-throughput TCR beta sequencing. Alongside the repertoire data, information on donor age, sex, ethnicity and CMV serostatus was compiled. A later genetic analysis took genome-wide SNP genotypes for about 55% of the 666 donors and used that subset as a discovery cohort. Every repertoire in the discovery cohort had been generated on one and the same sequencing platform. HLA typing included class I and class II loci at four-digit resolution. The number of typed donors differed by locus: about 629-630 for A, B, C, DRB1 and DQB1; approximately 530 for DQA1; roughly 600 for DPA1; and roughly 490 for DPB1. Several DR-DQ haplotypes were treated as single units for association and clustering because of strong linkage in the cohort. On average, approximately 250,000 unique TCR beta nucleotide sequences were sequenced per donor among 398 genotyped donors of the cohort, with 15% to 20% of those sequences being non-productive. What the authors observed across the whole study: Linkage disequilibrium might explain the correlated functional status among segregating V segments, but an unknown experimental factor could not be ruled out. A further reported finding was that TCR beta sequences accurately predicted the HLA-A and HLA-B alleles for most subjects in the first cohort. According to a later analysis, most CMV-associated TCR beta chains appeared to be HLA-restricted, and the HLA associations seemed to be driven largely by CMV exposure. Because counts were too low, roughly 18 rarely observed V segments, including chromosome 9 orphons, were left out of the earlier analysis of a few hundred of the donors. When HLA alleles, especially DR and DQ, strongly co-occurred, attributing TCR associations to individual alleles was difficult. Some IMGT-functional V segments, including TRBV6-2 and TRBV6-3, could not be told apart with the 87-base-pair reads, so those segments were excluded. In a later analysis, HLA-associated TCR beta chains were found to be more clonally expanded and to have lower generation probabilities than equally common non-associated chains. In a later analysis, several top co-occurrence clusters were reported to appear linked to parvovirus B19, influenza, CMV and Epstein-Barr virus. Because HLA typing was missing for some donors at each locus, association tests included only the typed subset. A later genetic analysis reported fewer N-insertions in productive TCRs among donors in an Asian-associated ancestry cluster than the approximately 700-donor mean. Sequencing depth was assumed to be roughly uniform across donors in the presence/absence analyses, though that assumption may not hold. This cohort had only TCR beta chains sequenced, and the lack of alpha or paired-chain data limited which features could be detected. A total of 164 TCR beta chains were listed by the study as associated with cytomegalovirus. In both the original and validation cohorts, the classifier was reported to diagnose cytomegalovirus status with high specificity and sensitivity. In vitro tests confirmed that a few of the cytomegalovirus-associated TCR beta chains recognize cytomegalovirus antigens. A later analysis associated 16,951 TCR beta sequences with specific HLA alleles at a false discovery rate of 0.05. A later analysis found that TCR association rates varied across HLA loci, with DRB1 alleles showing the most associated TCRs and HLA-C alleles the fewest. In a later genetic analysis, a missense DCLRE1C variant was associated with V-gene and J-gene trimming of TCR beta chains, and the association was replicated in an independent cohort. An earlier analysis of around 500 of the donors showed that most TCR beta V segments appeared in productive rearrangements either about 87% or about 30% of the time, which broadly matched IMGT annotations. Immune exposure information for the cohort was limited to CMV serostatus. According to the authors, the approach could potentially be generalized to other disease states and immunological phenotypes. While some public TCRs were present in many individuals, most TCR sequences turned up only very rarely across donors. The sequencing pipeline was judged likely to have produced a cluster of highly shared sequence variants as a technical artifact.

The library was obtained by the immunoSEQ multiplex PCR assay. The multiplex PCR relied on a mix of 60 forward primers for TCR Vbeta segments and 13 reverse primers for TCR Jbeta segments. Amplification of the CDR3 region of rearranged TCR beta genes was performed with a multiplex PCR assay on genomic DNA. The amplified TCR beta libraries were sequenced on the Illumina HiSeq System as 87-base-pair reads. As for the original processing: A later analysis counted approximately 74 million unique TCR beta chains across the 640 or so repertoires, and about 10 million of these chains were shared by at least two donors. A nearest-neighbor algorithm error-corrected the raw reads and collapsed the reads into unique sequences, merging closely related sequences to remove PCR and sequencing errors. To assign V, D and J gene segments, CDR3 sequences were aligned to IMGT reference sequences. For a sequence to be retained, a match of at least six nucleotides to both a V gene segment and a J gene segment was required. A rearrangement was called productive if the CDR3 had no stop codons and remained in frame with V and J, and every other rearrangement was called non-productive. CDR3 was defined according to IMGT convention as the region running from the second conserved V-encoded cysteine to the conserved J-encoded phenylalanine. Sequences without an unambiguous match to a single V gene segment were excluded from the earlier analysis of 587 of the donors. An earlier analysis of several hundred of the donors classified V segments as functional when productive rearrangements were above 56.7% and as segregating when the standard deviation between donors was above 5%. A statistical classification framework was built for diagnosing cytomegalovirus status from the catalog of TCR beta chain sequences. In a later analysis, V and J genes were assigned by comparing TCR nucleotide sequences against IMGT/GENE-DB human TR gene sequences. In a later analysis, CDR3 sequences and most-parsimonious VDJ recombination scenarios were assigned using the TCRdist pipeline. A later analysis defined each TCR beta chain by its CDR3 amino acid sequence plus V-gene family, and excluded reads lacking a unique V-gene family. A later analysis removed several hundred highly shared, low-generation-probability nucleotide sequences to deal with suspected cross-contamination and a sequencing artifact. A later analysis calculated a clonal expansion index for each public chain from normalized within-repertoire ranks of inferred template counts. In a later analysis, generation probabilities were computed with a VDJ recombination model fitted to out-of-frame rearrangements, and the resulting probabilities were checked against IGoR. In a later analysis, hypergeometric tests were used to score TCR-TCR, TCR-HLA and TCR-CMV co-occurrence, with a repertoire-size bias correction applied to TCR pairs. In a later analysis, false discovery rates were estimated by permuting HLA or CMV assignments 20 times. In a later analysis, co-occurring TCRs were grouped using DBSCAN, and TCRdist sequence similarity was added for clustering within HLA-allele-positive subsets. Repertoires with fewer than 30,000 or more than 120,000 public chains were left out of co-occurrence clustering, as were roughly five repertoires with anomalous nucleotide sharing. The immuneACCESS repertoire file appears here via TCRdb, limited to in-frame rearrangements. These files lack a portion of the clones; in checked studies, under half of the deficit traces to unresolved V genes, and the cause of the others is not known. V, J and clone size are those of that table, while D and trimming were read from the DNA. The sample table lists 150,000 to 200,000 clones, roughly 79% of them with a count of one. Around 13% of the sample is taken by the ten largest.

Here V drops 5 bases and J drops 6 bases, and the junction holds 9 bases not matched to any gene. CDR1 SGHTA and CDR2 FQGNSA were looked up in the germline V gene. Its CDR3 holds 14 amino acids, cysteine through phenylalanine. Left in the record is the CDR3 DNA by itself, 42 bases read in frame from the first base. The sequence is built from TRBV7-2 and TRBJ2-7; 8 of the junction bases match TRBD1. This TCR was recovered from a woman aged 50 to 60 in good health and CMV-seronegative. Sequencing used PBMCs. The DNA sequence is TGTGCCAGCAGCCTGACAGGGGAACAAGGCGAGCAGTACTTC. Translated, it reads CASSLTGEQGEQYF. Reference TRBV7-2 and TRBJ2-7 proteins supply the regions before and after the CDR3; the full variable domain is: GAGVSQSPSNKVTEKGKDVELRCDPISGHTALYWYRQSLGQGLEFLIYFQGNSAPDKSGLPSDRFSAERTGGSVSTLTIQRTQQEDSAVYLCASSLTGEQGEQYFGPGTRLTVT.